This is a list of T cell receptor beta chains from one sample in a study of blood T cells in healthy people across ages. One entry per CDR3 protein results from TCRdb running MiXCR on the 5' RACE reads. The sample shows some 690,000 distinct CDR3 sequences, about 20% of them seen only once. The sample consisted of blood. Source of these receptors: a man aged 65 to 85 in good health. The CDR3 runs from the conserved cysteine through the conserved F or W. Each record gives: V gene, D gene, clone size, CDR3 length, J gene, CDR3 DNA, CDR3 protein. A D gene is named only where the DNA matches it firmly. Not all rows give a size; the values are once, few, many and, for expanded clones, a class.

TRBV6-5,TRBD2,NA,15,TRBJ2-1,TGTGCCAGCAGTCGGCGGGGGGCGGGGAACAATGAGCAGTTCTTC,CASSRRGAGNNEQFF
TRBV5-5,TRBD2,few,15,TRBJ2-5,TGTGCCAGCAGCTTCAGAGCGGGGGGGCAAGAGACCCAGTACTTC,CASSFRAGGQETQYF
TRBV6-5,TRBD1,NA,16,TRBJ1-4,TGTGCCAGCAGTTACCTCGCCGGGACAGGGCAGGAAAAACTGTTTTTT,CASSYLAGTGQEKLFF
TRBV20-1,NA,NA,12,TRBJ1-1,TGCAGTGCTCGTCGAGTTGGCACTGAAGCTTTCTTT,CSARRVGTEAFF
TRBV7-6,NA,many,15,TRBJ1-4,TGTGCCAGCAGCTTAATCACCGGGTTCGGCGAAAAACTGTTTTTT,CASSLITGFGEKLFF
TRBV19,TRBD1,NA,14,TRBJ2-3,TGTGCCAGTGAGACAGGGGGTGAAGCAGATACGCAGTATTTT,CASETGGEADTQYF
TRBV10-2,TRBD2,NA,16,TRBJ2-3,TGCGCCAGCAGCGATAGGCGGCTAGCGGTTTTAGATACGCAGTATTTT,CASSDRRLAVLDTQYF
TRBV24-1,TRBD2,NA,15,TRBJ2-1,TGTGCCACCAGTGCTCGGCGGGAGGCGTGGAATGAGCAGTTCTTC,CATSARREAWNEQFF
TRBV7-3,TRBD2,NA,17,TRBJ2-3,TGTGCCAGCAGCTCCCGGACTAGCGGGAGAGGCTCAGATACGCAGTATTTT,CASSSRTSGRGSDTQYF
TRBV20-1,TRBD1,NA,13,TRBJ2-5,TGCAGTGCTAGAGCACAGGGGATCGAGACCCAGTACTTC,CSARAQGIETQYF
TRBV20-1,TRBD1,many,14,TRBJ2-1,TGCAGTGCTAACCGGGACAGGAGTCGCGCTGAGCAGTTCTTC,CSANRDRSRAEQFF
TRBV21-1,NA,NA,13,TRBJ1-2,TGTGCCAGCACCACAGAGACTAACTATGGCTACACCTTC,CASTTETNYGYTF
TRBV3-1,NA,few,13,TRBJ2-7,TGTGCCAGCAGCCTCTTAGGGAGAGGTGAGCAGTACTTC,CASSLLGRGEQYF
TRBV29-1,NA,NA,12,TRBJ2-3,TGCAGCGTCGGCGACATTTCCGATACGCAGTATTTT,CSVGDISDTQYF
TRBV14,NA,NA,16,TRBJ1-1,TGTGCCAGCAGCCAATACACGGGACACTCGAACACTGAAGCTTTCTTT,CASSQYTGHSNTEAFF
TRBV29-1,TRBD1,NA,18,TRBJ2-7,TGCAGCGTTGAAAGGCCGAGGCCTGGGGACAGGGGCTCCTACGAGCAGTACTTC,CSVERPRPGDRGSYEQYF
TRBV7-2,NA,NA,17,TRBJ1-3,TGTGCCAGCAGCCTCCGGACAGTAGCTAGCTCTGGAAACACCATATATTTT,CASSLRTVASSGNTIYF
TRBV2,NA,few,11,TRBJ2-5,TGTGCCAGCAGTGAACACGAGACCCAGTACTTC,CASSEHETQYF
TRBV24-1,TRBD2,few,17,TRBJ2-1,TGTGCCACCAGTGATGAAGACGGACTAGCGGGTTATAATGAGCAGTTCTTC,CATSDEDGLAGYNEQFF
TRBV28,TRBD1,NA,15,TRBJ1-4,TGTGCCAGCAGTTTATTTACAGGGGGCCCTAAGGAACTGTTTTTT,CASSLFTGGPKELFF
TRBV20-1,TRBD2,few,14,TRBJ2-1,TGCAGTGCAAGTGGCCGGGGGGGGCTCAATGAGCAGTTCTTC,CSASGRGGLNEQFF
TRBV7-2,NA,few,12,TRBJ2-3,TGTGCCAGCAGCTTCTCTAGGAATACGCAGTATTTT,CASSFSRNTQYF
TRBV21-1,NA,NA,15,TRBJ1-2,NA,CASSNWGRGNYGYTF
TRBV7-9,NA,NA,13,TRBJ2-1,TGTGCCAGCCACCTACAGGGATACAATGAGCAGTTCTTC,CASHLQGYNEQFF
TRBV4-1,TRBD1,few,17,TRBJ1-1,TGCGCCAGCAGCCACCCCGATCTACAGGGGTTTAACACTGAAGCTTTCTTT,CASSHPDLQGFNTEAFF
TRBV5-1,NA,NA,16,TRBJ2-3,TGCGCCAGCAGCTTGGGGGTAGCGGATTTCACAGATACGCAGTATTTT,CASSLGVADFTDTQYF
TRBV20-1,NA,NA,13,TRBJ2-5,TGCAGTGCGGCTGGCGCCAGCCAAGAGACCCAGTACTTC,CSAAGASQETQYF
TRBV5-1,TRBD2,few,18,TRBJ2-3,TGCGCCAGCAGCGCACGTAATTCGGGACTACCGGGAACAGATACGCAGTATTTT,CASSARNSGLPGTDTQYF
TRBV7-9,NA,NA,15,TRBJ1-2,TGTGCCAGCAGCTTAGGGCGGTTCGGAAACTATGGCTACACCTTC,CASSLGRFGNYGYTF
TRBV3-1,NA,many,14,TRBJ2-5,TGTGCCAGCAGCAGCAACGATCTCCTGCTCCTTCCGTTCTTC,CASSSNDLLLLPFF
TRBV6-5,NA,NA,12,TRBJ1-6,TGTGCCAGCAGTTACGGTGACTCACCCCTCCACTTT,CASSYGDSPLHF
TRBV19,NA,few,15,TRBJ1-4,TGTGCCAGTAGTATGCGGGACAATCTTCGGGAAAAACTGTTTTTT,CASSMRDNLREKLFF
TRBV11-2,TRBD2,NA,16,TRBJ2-5,TGTGCCAGCAGCTTACGAGAAGCGGGGTGGGGGGAGACCCAGTACTTC,CASSLREAGWGETQYF
TRBV9,TRBD1,NA,18,TRBJ1-2,TGTGCCAGCAGCGTAGGAATATCCGGACAGGGCTCTAACTATGGCTACACCTTC,CASSVGISGQGSNYGYTF
TRBV12-3/TRBV12-4,NA,many,14,TRBJ2-3,TGTGCCAGCATTAGGGGGGGGCCGTTAAATACGCAGTATTTT,CASIRGGPLNTQYF
TRBV20-1,NA,NA,14,TRBJ1-1,TGCAGTGCTAGGGAGGCGACGGCGAACACTGAAGCTTTCTTT,CSAREATANTEAFF
TRBV24-1,NA,NA,12,TRBJ2-3,TGTGCCACTTCTTCAATTACAGATACGCAGTATTTT,CATSSITDTQYF
TRBV12-3/TRBV12-4,NA,NA,14,TRBJ2-1,TGTGCCAGCAGTTCAGGGGTTCCCGAGAATGAGCAGTTCTTC,CASSSGVPENEQFF
TRBV7-9,TRBD2,NA,14,TRBJ2-3,TGTGCCAGCAGCTTACGGGCTAGCGGGAATACGCAGTATTTT,CASSLRASGNTQYF
TRBV7-8,NA,many,17,TRBJ2-1,TGTGCCAGCAGCTTGCCGACTGCGCGCGGCTCCTACAATGAGCAGTTCTTC,CASSLPTARGSYNEQFF
TRBV3-1,TRBD1,few,16,TRBJ2-1,TGTGCCAGCAGCCCACAGGGGGCCCTCTCCTACAATGAGCAGTTCTTC,CASSPQGALSYNEQFF